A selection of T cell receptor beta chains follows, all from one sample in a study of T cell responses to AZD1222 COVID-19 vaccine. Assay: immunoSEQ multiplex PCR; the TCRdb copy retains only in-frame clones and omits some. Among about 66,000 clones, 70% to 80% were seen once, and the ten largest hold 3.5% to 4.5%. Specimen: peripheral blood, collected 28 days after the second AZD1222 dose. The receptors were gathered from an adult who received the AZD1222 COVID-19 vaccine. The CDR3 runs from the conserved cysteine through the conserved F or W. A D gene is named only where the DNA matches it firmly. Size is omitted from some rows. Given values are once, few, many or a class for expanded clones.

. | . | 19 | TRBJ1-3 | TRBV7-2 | CASSLQGALFWSAGNTIYF | TGTGCCAGCAGCTTACAGGGCGCCTTATTTTGGTCGGCTGGAAACACCATATATTTT
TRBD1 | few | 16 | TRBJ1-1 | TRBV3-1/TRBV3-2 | CASSLRPGQGGTEAFF | TGTGCCAGCAGCCTACGGCCGGGACAGGGGGGCACTGAAGCTTTCTTT
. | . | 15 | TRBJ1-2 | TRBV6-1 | CASSDRGRSNYGYTF | TGTGCCAGCAGTGATAGGGGACGGTCTAACTATGGCTACACCTTC
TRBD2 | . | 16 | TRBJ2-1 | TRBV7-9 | CASSPRTSGVLNEQFF | TGTGCCAGCAGCCCTAGGACTAGCGGGGTTCTCAATGAGCAGTTCTTC
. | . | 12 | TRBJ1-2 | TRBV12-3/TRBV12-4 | CASSLTREGYTF | TGTGCCAGCAGTCTGACCAGAGAGGGCTACACCTTC
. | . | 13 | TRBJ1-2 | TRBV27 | CASSTLANYGYTF | TGTGCCAGCAGTACTTTGGCCAACTATGGCTACACCTTC
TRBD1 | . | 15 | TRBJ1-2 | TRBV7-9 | CASSQGTGPTYGYTF | TGTGCCAGCAGCCAAGGGACAGGCCCCACCTATGGCTACACCTTC
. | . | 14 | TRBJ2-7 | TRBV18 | CASSPRQEYYEQYF | TGTGCCAGCTCACCACGGCAGGAGTACTACGAGCAGTACTTC
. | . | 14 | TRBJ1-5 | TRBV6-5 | CASTENRGNQPQHF | TGTGCCAGCACGGAGAATCGGGGCAATCAGCCCCAGCATTTT
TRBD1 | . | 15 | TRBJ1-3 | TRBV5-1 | CASSLQGESGNTIYF | TGCGCCAGCAGCTTACAGGGGGAGTCTGGAAACACCATATATTTT
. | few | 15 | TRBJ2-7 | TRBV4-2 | CASSYSADRPYEQYF | TGTGCCAGCAGCTATAGCGCGGACAGACCCTACGAGCAGTACTTC
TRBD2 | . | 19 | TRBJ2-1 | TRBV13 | CASSPPPGLAVQSNNEQFF | TGTGCCAGCAGCCCGCCTCCGGGACTAGCGGTTCAGTCCAACAATGAGCAGTTCTTC
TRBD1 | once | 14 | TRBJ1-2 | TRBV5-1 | CASSSSTGVRGYTF | TGCGCCAGCAGCTCCTCAACAGGGGTACGGGGCTACACCTTC
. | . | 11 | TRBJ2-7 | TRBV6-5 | CASGSAHEQYF | TGTGCCAGCGGATCCGCTCACGAGCAGTACTTC
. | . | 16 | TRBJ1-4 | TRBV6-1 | CASSDRGSATNEKLFF | TGTGCCAGCAGTGACAGGGGTTCTGCAACTAATGAAAAACTGTTTTTT
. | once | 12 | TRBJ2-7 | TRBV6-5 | CASSVNTYEQYF | TGTGCCAGCAGCGTTAACACCTACGAGCAGTACTTC
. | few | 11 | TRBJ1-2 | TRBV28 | CASTSNYGYTF | TGTGCCAGCACCTCTAACTATGGCTACACCTTC
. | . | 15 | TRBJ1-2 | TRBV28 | CASTRSGTPNYGYTF | TGTGCCAGCACCCGGTCTGGGACACCTAACTATGGCTACACCTTC
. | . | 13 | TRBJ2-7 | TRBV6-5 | CASSGPDSYEQYF | TGTGCCAGCTCGGGGCCGGACTCCTACGAGCAGTACTTC
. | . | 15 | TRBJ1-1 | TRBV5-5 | CASSLGPQGNTEAFF | TGTGCCAGCAGCTTGGGCCCCCAGGGGAACACTGAAGCTTTCTTT
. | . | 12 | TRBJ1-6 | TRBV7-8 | CASSLVDSPLHF | TGTGCCAGCAGCTTAGTGGATTCACCCCTCCACTTT
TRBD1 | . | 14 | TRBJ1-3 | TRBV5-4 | CASSATGDGNTIYF | TGTGCCAGCAGCGCGACAGGGGACGGAAACACCATATATTTT
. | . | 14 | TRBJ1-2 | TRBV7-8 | CASSPLAGNYGYTF | TGTGCCAGCAGCCCATTGGCAGGAAACTATGGCTACACCTTC
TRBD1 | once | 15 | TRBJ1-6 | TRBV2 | CASSLRQGANSPLHF | TGTGCCAGCAGTCTTAGACAGGGGGCAAATTCACCCCTCCACTTT
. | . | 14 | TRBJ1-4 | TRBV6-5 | CASRLGPVDEKLFF | TGTGCCAGCAGGCTGGGTCCAGTGGACGAAAAACTGTTTTTT
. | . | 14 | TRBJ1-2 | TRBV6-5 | CASNPWRGAGGYTF | TGTGCCAGCAATCCCTGGAGGGGGGCGGGTGGCTACACCTTC
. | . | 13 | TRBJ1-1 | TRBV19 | CASNKQVNTEAFF | TGTGCCAGCAATAAACAGGTGAACACTGAAGCTTTCTTT
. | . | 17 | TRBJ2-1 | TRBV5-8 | CASSLGQRRLSYNEQFF | TGTGCCAGCAGCTTGGGCCAGCGTAGACTCTCCTACAATGAGCAGTTCTTC
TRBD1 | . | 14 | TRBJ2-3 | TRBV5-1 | CASSFTGTEDTQYF | TGCGCCAGCAGCTTTACCGGGACAGAAGATACGCAGTATTTT
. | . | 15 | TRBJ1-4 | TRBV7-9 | CASSLGGPASEKLFF | TGTGCCAGCAGCTTAGGTGGGCCAGCGAGCGAAAAACTGTTTTTT
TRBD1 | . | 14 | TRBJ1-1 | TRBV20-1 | CSASTGTGRIGAFF | TGCAGTGCTAGTACCGGGACAGGGAGGATCGGAGCTTTCTTT
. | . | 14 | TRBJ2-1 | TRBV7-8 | CASSLGQVGNEQFF | TGTGCCAGCAGCTTAGGGCAGGTGGGGAATGAGCAGTTCTTC
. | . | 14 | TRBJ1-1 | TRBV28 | CASRSPGGPTEAFF | TGTGCCAGCAGATCTCCGGGGGGGCCCACTGAAGCTTTCTTT
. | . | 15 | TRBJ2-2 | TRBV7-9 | CASSLGQDHTGELFF | TGTGCCAGCAGCTTAGGACAGGACCACACCGGGGAGCTGTTTTTT
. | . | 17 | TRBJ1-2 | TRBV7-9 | CASSHFSSAESNYGYTF | TGTGCCAGCAGCCATTTTAGCAGTGCGGAGTCTAACTATGGCTACACCTTC
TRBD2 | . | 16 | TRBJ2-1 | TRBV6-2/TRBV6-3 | CASSYTLRGVGLGQFF | TGTGCCAGCAGTTACACCCTCCGGGGGGTTGGATTGGGGCAGTTCTTC
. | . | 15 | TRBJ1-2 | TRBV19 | CASSIQSAGTDGYTF | TGTGCCAGTAGTATCCAATCCGCTGGGACTGATGGCTACACCTTC
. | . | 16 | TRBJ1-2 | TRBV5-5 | CASSTSAGGPVYGYTF | TGTGCCAGCAGCACGTCTGCCGGGGGGCCCGTATATGGCTACACCTTC
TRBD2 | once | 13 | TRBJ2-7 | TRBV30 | CACRQRGGYEQYF | TGTGCCTGCCGGCAGCGGGGGGGGTACGAGCAGTACTTC
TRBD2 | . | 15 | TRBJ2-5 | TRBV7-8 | CASSLGAGGQETQYF | TGTGCCAGCAGCTTGGGTGCGGGGGGACAAGAGACCCAGTACTTC